These 22 T cell receptor beta chains were sequenced from one sample in a study of blood T cell repertoires in COVID-19. Produced via immunoSEQ multiplex PCR; TCRdb's table is partial and in-frame only. The sample lists over 100,000 clones, around 86% occurring once. The sequencing sample was made of peripheral blood. These receptor sequences come from a man in his 70s with acute or convalescent COVID-19.

This sequence joins TRBV10-3 and TRBJ1-6; TRBD1 agrees at 9 bases. Germline CDR1 ENHRY, CDR2 SYGVKD. This CDR3 comprises 15 residues. Unmatched junction bases numbered 9, after V lost 5 bases and J lost 10 bases. The CDR3 DNA sequence: TGTGCCATCAGTCCTTCGGGACAGGGCCGGTCACCCCTCCACTTT. Its protein is CAISPSGQGRSPLHF.

The V call is TRBV4-1, the J call TRBJ1-3; tentative D call: TRBD1 (5 bases). In germline, CDR1 is MGHRA, CDR2 YSYEKL. Deletions cut 4 bases from V and 2 bases from J, with 12 bases between. The CDR3 has 15 residues. The CDR3 sequence: CASSPLRQTGNTIYF. The CDR3 nucleotides read TGCGCCAGCAGCCCCCTGAGACAGACTGGAAACACCATATATTTT.

This clone was found a few times. This chain connects TRBV6-5 to TRBJ1-1; 7 positions match TRBD1. The germline CDR1 and CDR2 sequences are MNHEY and SVGAGI. V trimming: 5 bases; J trimming: 4 bases; junction bases outside the gene matches: 4. This CDR3 contains 13 residues. Written as DNA, the CDR3 is TGTGCCAGCAGTCGAGACAGGGCCACTGAAGCTTTCTTT. Translated, it gives CASSRDRATEAFF.

The chain joins TRBV5-1 to TRBJ2-3; the match to TRBD2 covers 8 bases. The CDR3 extends over 16 amino acids. The V segment lost 0 bases and the J segment 2 bases; nucleotides outside the gene matches: 5. The germline V gene has CDR1 SGHRS and CDR2 YFSETQ. The DNA for the CDR3 is TGCGCCAGCAGCTTGGGATCTAGCGGGTACACAGATACGCAGTATTTT. Amino acid sequence: CASSLGSSGYTDTQYF. The whole variable domain, remainder taken from reference TRBV5-1 and TRBJ2-3, is KAGVTQTPRYLIKTRGQQVTLSCSPISGHRSVSWYQQTPGQGLQFLFEYFSETQRNKGNFPGRFSGRQFSNSRSEMNVSTLELGDSALYLCASSLGSSGYTDTQYFGPGTRLTVL.

This clone showed up just a few times. V and J are TRBV15 and TRBJ1-2; D is undetermined. The CDR3 is 12 amino acids. V dropped 4 bases and J dropped 6 bases, with 9 bases sitting between them. From germline, CDR1 is LNHNV and CDR2 YYDKDF (reference sequence). CDR3 nucleotides: TGTGCCACCAGCAACTCAGGCCATGGCTACACCTTC. Translated: CATSNSGHGYTF.

The V and J genes are TRBV4-1 and TRBJ2-7; TRBD2 agrees at 11 bases. The CDR3 is 18 residues long. V lost 1 base to trimming and J lost 3 bases; unmatched junction nucleotides: 11. The germline V gene has CDR1 MGHRA and CDR2 YSYEKL. The CDR3 loop is CASSQGRGSGGAGYEQYF. The CDR3 coding sequence is TGCGCCAGCAGCCAAGGACGGGGTAGCGGGGGGGCAGGCTACGAGCAGTACTTC.

The chain recombines TRBV29-1 with TRBJ1-1, with D unclear. V was cut by 4 bases and J by 0 bases, with 9 bases left in between. The CDR3 has 13 amino acids. The germline gives CDR1 SQVTM, CDR2 ANQGSEA. CDR3 DNA sequence: TGCAGCGTTGGGAACGGGATGAACACTGAAGCTTTCTTT. Translated: CSVGNGMNTEAFF. Full variable domain (missing parts from reference TRBV29-1 and TRBJ1-1): SAVISQKPSRDICQRGTSLTIQCQVDSQVTMMFWYRQQPGQSLTLIATANQGSEATYESGFVIDKFPISRPNLTFSTLTVSNMSPEDSSIYLCSVGNGMNTEAFFGQGTRLTVV.

The rearrangement joins TRBV28 to TRBJ1-6, with TRBD1 as a possible D gene (5 bases). CDR3 length: 14 amino acids. V was shortened by 6 bases and J by 10 bases, with 16 bases between the two germline ends. The V gene's germline CDR1 is MDHEN and CDR2 SYDVKM. The CDR3 region has the DNA TGTGCCAGCAGAACCGGGACTGTTGGCTCACCCCTCCACTTT. It encodes CASRTGTVGSPLHF. Complete variable domain (other parts from reference TRBV28 and TRBJ1-6): DVKVTQSSRYLVKRTGEKVFLECVQDMDHENMFWYRQDPGLGLRLIYFSYDVKMKEKGDIPEGYSVSREKKERFSLILESASTNQTSMYLCASRTGTVGSPLHFGNGTRLTVT.

J is TRBJ1-5 and V is TRBV28; 7 bases agree with TRBD1. The CDR3 extends over 16 amino acids. V lost 3 bases and J lost 2; bases outside the gene matches: 7. CDR1 MDHEN and CDR2 SYDVKM come from the germline V gene. CDR3 sequence: CASSFSEGAGNQPQHF. The CDR3 nucleotides are TGTGCCAGCAGTTTTTCTGAGGGGGCTGGCAATCAGCCCCAGCATTTT.

The chain links TRBV2 to TRBJ1-1; maybe TRBD1 (6 bases). Germline CDR1 reads SNHLY; CDR2 reads FYNNEI. CDR3 length: 13 residues. V dropped 8 bases and J dropped 0 bases, with 10 bases sitting between them. This CDR3 is CASGRDMNTEAFF. As DNA, the CDR3 is TGTGCCAGCGGGAGGGACATGAACACTGAAGCTTTCTTT.

The chain employs TRBV24-1 and TRBJ2-1; no clear D. This CDR3 has 16 residues. The V and J ends lost 2 bases and 1 base respectively, with 11 bases between them. From germline, CDR1 is KGHDR and CDR2 SFDVKD. CDR3 sequence reads: CATSDYPGRSYNEQFF. In nucleotides, the CDR3 is TGTGCCACCAGTGATTACCCGGGTCGGTCCTACAATGAGCAGTTCTTC.

V and J are TRBV6-5 and TRBJ2-3; TRBD1 aligns across 9 bases. Germline V gene lookup returns CDR1 MNHEY and CDR2 SVGAGI. V gave up 8 bases and J gave up 6 bases; unmatched junction bases: 9. There are 14 residues in the CDR3. The CDR3 DNA is TGTGCCAGCGAGCGGACAGGGGATGTGGATACGCAGTATTTT. Translated, it gives CASERTGDVDTQYF.

The chain uses TRBV23-1 and TRBJ1-2, with 7 bases matching TRBD1. TRBV23-1 is annotated as an ORF whose role is uncertain. The CDR3 is made up of 15 amino acids. V was clipped by 7 bases and J by 4 bases; unmatched bases: 12. In DNA form, the CDR3 reads TGCGCCAGCATCGGGAGTTTGGACAGGCTCTATGGCTACACCTTC. Its translation is CASIGSLDRLYGYTF.

This clone came up a few times. The chain employs TRBV19 and TRBJ2-1; D perhaps matches TRBD2 (6 bases). Per germline, CDR1 LNHDA and CDR2 SQIVND (reference sequence). The CDR3 sequence is 14 residues long. V lost 4 bases and J 2 bases, leaving 9 bases between the germline ends. The CDR3 sequence: CASSRTGAYNEQFF. Here the CDR3 DNA reads TGTGCCAGTAGTAGAACGGGGGCCTACAATGAGCAGTTCTTC.

V is TRBV10-3 and J is TRBJ1-5; D not resolved. V gave up 4 bases and J gave up 8 bases, with 9 bases separating them. Germline assignment: CDR1 ENHRY and CDR2 SYGVKD. The CDR3 is 12 residues long. The DNA of the CDR3 is TGTGCCATCAGTGCCACAGCAGAGCCCCAGCATTTT. It encodes CAISATAEPQHF.

This chain links TRBV11-1 with TRBJ2-2; D call uncertain. Germline V gene lookup returns CDR1 SGHAT and CDR2 FQDESV (reference sequence). Trimming took 6 bases from V and 5 from J, leaving 10 bases between them. The CDR3 totals 13 residues. Here the CDR3 reads CASRRASTGELFF. CDR3 sequence (DNA): TGTGCCAGCAGACGCGCATCTACCGGGGAGCTGTTTTTT.

The V and J genes are TRBV6-5 and TRBJ2-2; 9 nucleotides line up with TRBD1. The V gene's germline CDR1 is MNHEY and CDR2 SVGAGI. Germline trimming cut 7 bases from V and 2 bases from J; bases unmatched to any gene: 5. The CDR3 loop spans 15 amino acids. CDR3 nucleotides: TGTGCCAGCACTGGACAGGGGTTTAACACCGGGGAGCTGTTTTTT. Its protein is CASTGQGFNTGELFF.

The chain combines TRBV3-1 (or the pseudogene TRBV3-2) with TRBJ1-2, with 7 bases aligning to TRBD1. Looked up from germline, CDR1 is LGHDT and CDR2 is YNNKEL (reference sequence). The CDR3 is 12 residues long. Trimming removed 4 bases from V and 7 bases from J; junction bases left unmatched: 3. The CDR3, as DNA: TGTGCCAGCAGCCCGACAGGGAGTGGCTACACCTTC. Its translation is CASSPTGSGYTF.

The chain is built from TRBV5-5 and TRBJ1-2, with 10 bases aligning to TRBD1. The length of the CDR3 is 14 residues. The V gene's germline CDR1 is SGHKS and CDR2 YYEKEE (reference sequence). After removal of 5 bases from V and 4 bases from J, the junction contained 5 bases not matched to a gene. CDR3 in amino acids: CASRLTGGVYGYTF. CDR3 sequence (DNA): TGTGCCAGCAGACTGACAGGGGGCGTCTATGGCTACACCTTC. Full variable domain (rest looked up from reference TRBV5-5 and TRBJ1-2): DAGVTQSPTHLIKTRGQQVTLRCSPISGHKSVSWYQQVLGQGPQFIFQYYEKEERGRGNFPDRFSARQFPNYSSELNVNALLLGDSALYLCASRLTGGVYGYTFGSGTRLTVV.

The chain joins TRBV10-3 to TRBJ1-3; D unclear. Trimming shortened V by 5 bases and J by 2 bases, and 10 bases separated the two germline ends. The CDR3 contains 14 residues. The germline CDR1 and CDR2 sequences are ENHRY and SYGVKD. The CDR3 coding sequence is TGTGCCATCAGTCGGGAAAAGCCTGGAAACACCATATATTTT. Its protein is CAISREKPGNTIYF.

The chain recombines TRBV5-1 with TRBJ1-2; a weak D match, TRBD1 (6 bases). V was trimmed by 4 bases and J by 4 bases, leaving 14 bases between them. The CDR3 extends over 14 amino acids. CDR1 is SGHRS, CDR2 YFSETQ, per germline. In DNA, the CDR3 is TGCGCCAGCAGCCCAGACAGGCGTGTCTATGGCTACACCTTC. This codes for CASSPDRRVYGYTF.

This chain connects TRBV5-1 to TRBJ2-1; 12 bases are a match to TRBD2. Germline loops: CDR1 SGHRS, CDR2 YFSETQ. The V segment lost 4 bases and the J segment 0 bases; nucleotides outside the gene matches: 2. This CDR3 comprises 16 residues. The DNA of the CDR3 is TGCGCCAGCAGCCTACTAGCGGGAGGCTCCTACAATGAGCAGTTCTTC. It specifies CASSLLAGGSYNEQFF.